This TCR beta chain was sequenced in a study of vaccination effects on CD4 cells after COVID-19. Study observations and caveats: Marked clonal contraction was seen late after vaccination (in both infection- and vaccine-induced clones). Convalescent post-vaccine spike-reactive clones were mostly newly vaccine-induced.

A 10-day culture period preceded the isolation of CD4+ T cells. Half-medium exchanges with IL-2 medium took place on days 3 and 7. Remarks on this clone: Antigen unknown.

The data were produced by immunoSEQ multiplex PCR, yet TCRdb's version contains in-frame clones alone and is incomplete. The data show tens of thousands of clones, more than 60% seen once. Trimming removed 7 bases at V and 2 bases at J, with 12 bases between. The CDR3 is 14 residues long. Germline V gives CDR1 SGHRS, CDR2 YFSETQ. The V call is TRBV5-1, the J call TRBJ2-2; D uncertain. The clonotype was recovered from a human donor who had a prior SARS-CoV-2 infection. The input for sequencing was CD4+ T cells from PBMCs cultured without peptide, taken before COVID-19 vaccination. DNA of the CDR3: TGCGCCAGCTCTGGGCAGAGTAACACCGGGGAGCTGTTTTTT. Protein product: CASSGQSNTGELFF.